The clone carrying this T cell receptor beta chain has more than one count but fewer than ten. What it binds is not known. The data are from a study of T cell responses to AZD1222 COVID-19 vaccine. As for the study in general: Some second doses came at about 4 weeks and others at about 12 weeks; these were pooled.

Trimming removed 0 bases from V and 5 bases from J, with 8 bases in between. Germline assignment: CDR1 MNHEY and CDR2 SVGEGT. This CDR3 has 14 residues. Findings and caveats of the study: The donors showed a predominance of white British ancestry and of females, with possible underestimation of clonal diversity. Spike-specific TCR breadth rose after two AZD1222 doses, and depth rose as well. Reports indicate that nearly half of spike-specific TCRs are directed at unmutated variant regions.

The repertoire was sequenced with immunoSEQ multiplex PCR; TCRdb's copy has only in-frame clones and lacks some. The profile shows fewer than 200,000 clones, about 90% of them singletons. The sample in question was peripheral blood, obtained on day 0 of AZD1222 vaccination. J is TRBJ1-5 and V is TRBV6-2 or TRBV6-3; D remains ambiguous. This clonotype was sampled from an adult in good health. The CDR3 DNA is TGTGCCAGCAGTTACTCCGGGGATTATCAGCCCCAGCATTTT. Protein product: CASSYSGDYQPQHF.